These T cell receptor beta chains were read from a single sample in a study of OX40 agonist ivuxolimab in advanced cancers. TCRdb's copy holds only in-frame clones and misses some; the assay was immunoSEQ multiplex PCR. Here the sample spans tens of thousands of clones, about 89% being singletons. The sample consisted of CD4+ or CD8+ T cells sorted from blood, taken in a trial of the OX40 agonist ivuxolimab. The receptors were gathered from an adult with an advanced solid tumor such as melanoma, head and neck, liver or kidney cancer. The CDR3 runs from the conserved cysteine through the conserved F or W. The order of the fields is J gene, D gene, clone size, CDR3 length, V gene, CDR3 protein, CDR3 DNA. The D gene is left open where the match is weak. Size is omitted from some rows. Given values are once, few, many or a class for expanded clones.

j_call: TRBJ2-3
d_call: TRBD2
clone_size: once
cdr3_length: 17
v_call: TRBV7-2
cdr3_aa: CASSLALAGVHTDTQYF
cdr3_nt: TGTGCCAGCAGCTTAGCACTAGCGGGAGTCCACACAGATACGCAGTATTTT

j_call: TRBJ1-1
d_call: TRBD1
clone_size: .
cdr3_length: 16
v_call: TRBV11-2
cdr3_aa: CASSLVVGQAGTEAFF
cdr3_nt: TGTGCCAGCAGCTTAGTGGTCGGACAGGCTGGCACTGAAGCTTTCTTT

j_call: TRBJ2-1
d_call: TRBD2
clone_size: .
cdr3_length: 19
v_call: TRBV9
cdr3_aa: CASSTPGTSGSISYNEQFF
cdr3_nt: TGTGCCAGCAGCACCCCCGGGACTAGCGGCTCAATCTCCTACAATGAGCAGTTCTTC

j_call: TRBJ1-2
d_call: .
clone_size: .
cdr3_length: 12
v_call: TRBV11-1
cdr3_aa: CASSARVGGYTF
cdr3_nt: TGTGCCAGCAGCGCCCGGGTGGGGGGCTACACCTTC

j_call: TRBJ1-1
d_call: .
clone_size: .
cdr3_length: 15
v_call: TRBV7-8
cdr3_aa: CASSSGTRMNTEAFF
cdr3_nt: TGTGCCAGCAGCTCCGGGACCCGTATGAACACTGAAGCTTTCTTT

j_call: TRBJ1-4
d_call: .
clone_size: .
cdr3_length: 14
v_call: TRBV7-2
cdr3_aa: CASSPTATNEKLFF
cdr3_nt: TGTGCCAGCAGCCCGACAGCAACTAATGAAAAACTGTTTTTT

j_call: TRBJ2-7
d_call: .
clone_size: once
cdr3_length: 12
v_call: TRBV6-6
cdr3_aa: CASSPTSYEQYF
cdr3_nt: TGTGCCAGCAGCCCCACCTCCTACGAGCAGTACTTC

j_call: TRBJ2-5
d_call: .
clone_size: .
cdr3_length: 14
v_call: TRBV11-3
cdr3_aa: CASSKLGPKQTQYF
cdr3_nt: TGTGCCAGCAGCAAACTGGGGCCGAAGCAGACCCAGTACTTC

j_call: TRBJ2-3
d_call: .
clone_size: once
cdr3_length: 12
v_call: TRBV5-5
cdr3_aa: CASSLISLTQYF
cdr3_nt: TGTGCCAGCAGCTTGATCTCCCTAACGCAGTATTTT

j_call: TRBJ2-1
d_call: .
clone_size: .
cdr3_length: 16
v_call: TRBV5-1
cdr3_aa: CASSLFGDFSYNEQFF
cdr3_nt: TGCGCCAGCAGCTTATTTGGGGACTTCTCCTACAATGAGCAGTTCTTC

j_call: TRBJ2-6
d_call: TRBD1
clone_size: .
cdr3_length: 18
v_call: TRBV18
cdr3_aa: CASSPPVGTGAGANVLTF
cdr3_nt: TGTGCCAGCTCACCACCGGTCGGGACAGGGGCTGGGGCCAACGTCCTGACTTTC

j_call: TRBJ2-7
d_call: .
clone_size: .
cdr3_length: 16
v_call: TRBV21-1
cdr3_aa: CASSKVFPSEIYEQYF
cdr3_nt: TGTGCCAGCAGCAAAGTGTTCCCTAGCGAGATCTACGAGCAGTACTTC

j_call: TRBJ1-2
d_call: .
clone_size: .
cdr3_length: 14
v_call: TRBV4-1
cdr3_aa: CASSPQLLKMGYTF
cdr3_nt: TGCGCCAGCAGCCCACAACTCCTCAAGATGGGCTACACCTTC

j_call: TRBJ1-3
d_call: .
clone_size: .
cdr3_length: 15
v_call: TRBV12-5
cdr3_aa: CASGFLSGRRNTIYF
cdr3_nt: TGTGCTAGTGGTTTCTTATCGGGACGCAGAAACACCATATATTTT

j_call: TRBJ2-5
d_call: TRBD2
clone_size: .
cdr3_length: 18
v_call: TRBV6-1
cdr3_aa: CASSAFPGAGGGIETQYF
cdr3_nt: TGTGCCAGCAGTGCCTTCCCTGGAGCGGGAGGTGGGATAGAGACCCAGTACTTC

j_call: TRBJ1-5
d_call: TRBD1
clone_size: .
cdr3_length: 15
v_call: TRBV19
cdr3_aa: CASSIVGGQGQPQHF
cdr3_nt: TGTGCCAGTAGTATAGTGGGGGGACAGGGGCAGCCCCAGCATTTT

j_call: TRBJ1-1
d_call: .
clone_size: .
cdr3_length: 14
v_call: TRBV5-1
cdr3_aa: CASSLEGRPTEAFF
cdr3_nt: TGCGCCAGCAGCTTGGAGGGCCGCCCCACTGAAGCTTTCTTT

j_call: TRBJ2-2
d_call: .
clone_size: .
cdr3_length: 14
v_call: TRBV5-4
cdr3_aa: CASMPQGYTGELFF
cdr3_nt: TGTGCCAGCATGCCCCAGGGGTACACCGGGGAGCTGTTTTTT

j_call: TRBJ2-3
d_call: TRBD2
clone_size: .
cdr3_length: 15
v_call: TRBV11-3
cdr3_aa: CASSSRTSGGDTQYF
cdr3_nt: TGTGCCAGCAGCTCCAGGACTAGCGGGGGCGATACGCAGTATTTT

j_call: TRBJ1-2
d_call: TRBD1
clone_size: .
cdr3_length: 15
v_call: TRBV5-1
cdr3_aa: CASSPTGTANYGYTF
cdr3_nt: TGCGCCAGCAGCCCAACCGGGACAGCTAACTATGGCTACACCTTC

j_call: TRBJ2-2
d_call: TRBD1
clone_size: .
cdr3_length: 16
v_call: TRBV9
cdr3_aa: CASSFGTGPNTGELFF
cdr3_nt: TGTGCCAGCAGCTTCGGGACAGGACCGAACACCGGGGAGCTGTTTTTT

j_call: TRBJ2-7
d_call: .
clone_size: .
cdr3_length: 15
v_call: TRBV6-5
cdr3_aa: CASSNEQDFTYEQYF
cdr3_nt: TGTGCCAGCAGTAACGAACAGGATTTTACCTACGAGCAGTACTTC

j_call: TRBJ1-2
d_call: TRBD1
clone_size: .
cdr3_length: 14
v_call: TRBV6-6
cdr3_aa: CASRRDRGASGYTF
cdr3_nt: TGTGCCAGCAGACGTGACAGGGGGGCCTCTGGCTACACCTTC

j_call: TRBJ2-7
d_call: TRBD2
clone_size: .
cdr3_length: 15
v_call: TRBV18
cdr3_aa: CASSTITSGWYEQYF
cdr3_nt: TGTGCCAGCTCAACGATTACTAGCGGGTGGTACGAGCAGTACTTC

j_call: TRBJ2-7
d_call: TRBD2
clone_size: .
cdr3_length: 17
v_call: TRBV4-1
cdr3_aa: CASSQARTSGALYEQYF
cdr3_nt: TGCGCCAGCAGCCAAGCGAGGACTAGCGGGGCCCTCTACGAGCAGTACTTC

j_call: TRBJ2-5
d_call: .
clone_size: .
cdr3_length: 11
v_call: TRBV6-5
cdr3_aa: CASAGGETQYF
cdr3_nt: TGTGCCTCTGCAGGAGGAGAGACCCAGTACTTC

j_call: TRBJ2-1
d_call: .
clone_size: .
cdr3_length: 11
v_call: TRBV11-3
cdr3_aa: CASSPRDEQFF
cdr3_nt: TGTGCCAGCAGCCCTAGGGATGAGCAGTTCTTC

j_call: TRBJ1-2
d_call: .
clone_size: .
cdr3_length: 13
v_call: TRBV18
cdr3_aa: CASSPEAGYGYTF
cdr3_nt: TGTGCCAGCTCACCCGAGGCTGGTTATGGCTACACCTTC

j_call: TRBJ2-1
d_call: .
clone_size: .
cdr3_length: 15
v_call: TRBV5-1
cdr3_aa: CASSVLAAGDNEQFF
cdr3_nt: TGCGCCAGCAGCGTACTAGCTGCCGGGGACAATGAGCAGTTCTTC

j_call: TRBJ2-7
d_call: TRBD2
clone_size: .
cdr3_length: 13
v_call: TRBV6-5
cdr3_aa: CASKSSGVYEQYF
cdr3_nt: TGTGCCAGCAAAAGCAGCGGGGTATACGAGCAGTACTTC

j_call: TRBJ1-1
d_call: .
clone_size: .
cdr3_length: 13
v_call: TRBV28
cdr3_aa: CASRWTANTEAFF
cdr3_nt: TGTGCCAGCAGGTGGACAGCGAACACTGAAGCTTTCTTT

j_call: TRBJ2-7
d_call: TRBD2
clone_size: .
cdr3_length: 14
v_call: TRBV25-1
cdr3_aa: CASSRTSGLYEQYF
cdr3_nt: TGTGCCAGCAGCCGGACTAGCGGGCTCTACGAGCAGTACTTC

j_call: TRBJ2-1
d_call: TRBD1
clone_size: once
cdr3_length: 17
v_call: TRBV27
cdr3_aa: CASSSFQPGQLYNEQFF
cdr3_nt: TGTGCCAGCAGTTCTTTCCAACCGGGACAGTTATACAATGAGCAGTTCTTC

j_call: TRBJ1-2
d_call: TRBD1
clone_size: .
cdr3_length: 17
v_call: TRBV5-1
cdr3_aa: CASSSDKTGTGIGGYTF
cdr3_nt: TGCGCCAGCAGCTCCGACAAGACCGGGACAGGGATAGGTGGCTACACCTTC

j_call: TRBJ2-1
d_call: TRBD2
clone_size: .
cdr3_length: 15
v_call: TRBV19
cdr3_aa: CASSPLAGVLDEQFF
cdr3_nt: TGTGCCAGTAGTCCACTAGCGGGAGTTCTGGATGAGCAGTTCTTC

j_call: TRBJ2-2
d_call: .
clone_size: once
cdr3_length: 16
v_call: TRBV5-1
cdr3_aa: CASSLGRERYTGELFF
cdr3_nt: TGCGCCAGCAGCTTGGGGCGGGAAAGGTACACCGGGGAGCTGTTTTTT

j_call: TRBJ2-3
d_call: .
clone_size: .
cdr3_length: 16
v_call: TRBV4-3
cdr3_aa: CASSQEWDASTDTQYF
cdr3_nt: TGCGCCAGCAGCCAAGAATGGGACGCCTCCACAGATACGCAGTATTTT

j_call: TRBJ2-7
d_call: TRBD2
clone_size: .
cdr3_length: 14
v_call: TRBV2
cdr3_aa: CASKTSGGPYEQYF
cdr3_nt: TGTGCCAGCAAAACTAGCGGGGGGCCTTACGAGCAGTACTTC

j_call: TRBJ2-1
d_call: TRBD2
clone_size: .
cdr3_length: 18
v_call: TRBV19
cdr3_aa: CASSIPGLGTGGFNEQFF
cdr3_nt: TGTGCCAGTAGTATTCCCGGCCTAGGGACGGGGGGATTCAATGAGCAGTTCTTC

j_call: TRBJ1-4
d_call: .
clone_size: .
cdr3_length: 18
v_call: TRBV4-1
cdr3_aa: CASSQEGTASISGEKLFF
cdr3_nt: TGCGCCAGCAGCCAAGAAGGCACCGCGTCTATCTCGGGTGAAAAACTGTTTTTT

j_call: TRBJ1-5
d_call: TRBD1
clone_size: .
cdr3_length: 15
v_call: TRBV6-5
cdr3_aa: CASSYSGQGYQPQHF
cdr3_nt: TGTGCCAGCAGTTACTCGGGACAGGGCTATCAGCCCCAGCATTTT